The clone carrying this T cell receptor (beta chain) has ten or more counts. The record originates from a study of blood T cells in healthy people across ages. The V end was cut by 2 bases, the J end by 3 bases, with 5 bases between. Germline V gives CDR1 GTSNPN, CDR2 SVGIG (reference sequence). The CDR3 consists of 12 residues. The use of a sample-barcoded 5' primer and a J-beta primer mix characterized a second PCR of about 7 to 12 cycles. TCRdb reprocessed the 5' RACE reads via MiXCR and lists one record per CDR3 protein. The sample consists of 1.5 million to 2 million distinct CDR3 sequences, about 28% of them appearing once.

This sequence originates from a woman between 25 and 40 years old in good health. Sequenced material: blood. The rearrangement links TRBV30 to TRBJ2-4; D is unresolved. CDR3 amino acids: CAWSPGKNIQYF. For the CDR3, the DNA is TGTGCCTGGAGTCCAGGCAAAAACATTCAGTACTTC.